A single TCR beta chain is shown here with its context. Antigen specificity is unknown. Germline values: CDR1 WNHNN, CDR2 SYGVQD (reference sequence). CDR3 length: 15 residues. V lost 5 bases and J 0 bases, leaving 10 bases between the germline ends. The entry originates in a study of cytomegalovirus exposure and HLA in healthy donors. Study summary: Membership in the Caucasian-associated ancestry cluster was found for 75% to 85% of 300 to 500 genotyped donors. Findings and caveats of the study: Being indistinguishable, some V segments were excluded, TRBV6-2 and TRBV6-3 among them. A later analysis linked more than 15,000 TCR beta sequences to HLA alleles at 0.05 false discovery rate.

The PCR contained 60 Vbeta and 13 Jbeta primers. Assay: immunoSEQ multiplex PCR; the TCRdb copy retains only in-frame clones and omits some. The sample lists roughly 200,000 clones, 82% occurring once. The origin of this receptor is a woman under 30 in good health and CMV-seronegative. Sequencing was carried out using PBMCs. The chain has TRBV10-1 and TRBJ2-2; D remains unclear. CDR3 region: CASSFEPTNTGELFF. CDR3 coding DNA: TGCGCCAGCAGTTTCGAGCCAACGAACACCGGGGAGCTGTTTTTT.